The 30 T cell receptor beta chains listed next were all sequenced from one sample in a study of early T cells in non-severe SARS-CoV-2 infection. MiXCR was run by TCRdb on the 5' RACE reads, yielding one entry per CDR3 protein. Among about 61,000 distinct CDR3 sequences, more than 10% were seen once, and the ten largest hold 1% to 1.5%. This specimen was whole blood, taken at baseline. These receptors were taken from an adult who was a healthcare worker with PCR-confirmed SARS-CoV-2 infection or an uninfected control (not recorded which). The donor label of this sample is uncertain.

The chain employs TRBV20-1 and TRBJ1-1, with D tentatively TRBD1 (6 bases). The CDR3 is 15 residues long. Trimming pared 1 base from V and 0 bases from J, leaving 12 bases between. Germline assignment: CDR1 DFQATT and CDR2 SNEGSKA (reference sequence). The CDR3 DNA follows: TGCAGTGCTAGAGCTGGGGGGCCGGTGAACACTGAAGCTTTCTTT. Translation gives CSARAGGPVNTEAFF.

This clonotype has just a few counts. The gene calls are TRBV7-3 and TRBJ1-6, with D unclear. V lost 4 bases to trimming and J lost 5 bases, with 6 bases between them. This CDR3 comprises 13 residues. CDR1 SGHTA and CDR2 FQGTGA come from the germline V gene. The CDR3 here is CASSSGHNSPLHF. CDR3 nucleotides: TGTGCCAGCAGCTCGGGCCATAATTCACCCCTCCACTTT.

This clonotype was counted between two and nine times. The V gene is TRBV6-1, the J gene TRBJ2-7; D call uncertain. Germline CDR1 is MNHNS and CDR2 is SASEGT. Trimming left V 2 bases short and J 4 bases short, with 3 bases between. The CDR3 covers 11 residues. DNA for the CDR3: TGTGCCAGCAGTGAATGGTACGAGCAGTACGTC. This translates into CASSEWYEQYV.

This clonotype was counted ten times or more. The chain joins TRBV20-1 to TRBJ2-1; TRBD2 matches 9 bases. The CDR3 has 16 residues. The trim removed 6 bases at V and 4 bases at J, leaving 13 bases unmatched. Germline CDR1 is DFQATT and CDR2 is SNEGSKA (reference sequence). The CDR3 DNA reads TGCAGTGCCCTCGCTGGGGCGAGCGGGGGGTACAATGAGCAGTTCTTC. Its protein is CSALAGASGGYNEQFF.

CDR3 nucleotides: TGCAGTGCTAGAGGTCGAGGCACCTATGAGCAGTTCTTC. It codes for CSARGRGTYEQFF. This chain joins TRBV20-1 and TRBJ2-1; D is unclear. V dropped 1 base and J dropped 8 bases, with 12 bases sitting between them. Germline CDR1 and CDR2: DFQATT and SNEGSKA (reference sequence). The CDR3 totals 13 residues.

This clonotype was counted only a few times. V and J are TRBV3-1 and TRBJ1-2; D remains ambiguous. The germline V gene encodes CDR1 LGHDT and CDR2 YNNKEL (reference sequence). V was trimmed by 2 bases and J by 3 bases, leaving 13 bases between them. The length of the CDR3 is 15 residues. CDR3 sequence reads: CASSQTADGYYGYTF. Written as DNA, the CDR3 is TGTGCCAGCAGCCAAACCGCGGACGGGTACTATGGCTACACCTTC. The complete variable domain, with remaining parts taken from reference TRBV3-1 and TRBJ1-2, reads DTAVSQTPKYLVTQMGNDKSIKCEQNLGHDTMYWYKQDSKKFLKIMFSYNNKELIINETVPNRFSPKSPDKAHLNLHINSLELGDSAVYFCASSQTADGYYGYTFGSGTRLTVV.

This clonotype was recorded a few times. This sequence joins TRBV12-3 or TRBV12-4 and TRBJ1-3; D unclear. The CDR3 is 12 amino acids. Trimming cost V 10 bases and J 0 bases, with 7 bases left between them. As DNA, the CDR3 is TGTGCCATAGAACGCTCTGGAAACACCATATATTTT. It encodes CAIERSGNTIYF.

The chain recombines TRBV12-3 or TRBV12-4 with TRBJ2-1, with 10 bases matching TRBD1. The CDR3 runs to 16 residues. Trimming cost V 5 bases and J 7 bases; bases outside gene matches: 11. Here the CDR3 DNA reads TGTGCCAGCAGTGAACTGGGACAGGGGAGCTGGAATGAGCAGTTCTTC. This gives the protein CASSELGQGSWNEQFF.

This clonotype was observed a handful of times. This chain links TRBV5-1 with TRBJ1-2; perhaps TRBD1 as D (5 bases). The length of the CDR3 is 14 residues. Germline values: CDR1 SGHRS, CDR2 YFSETQ. Trimming removed 3 bases at V and 3 bases at J, with 12 bases between. CDR3 sequence reads: CASSSTWGDYGYTF. CDR3 sequence (DNA): TGCGCCAGCAGCTCCACGTGGGGCGACTATGGCTACACCTTC.

This clonotype has only a few counts. The chain combines TRBV6-6 with TRBJ2-5; a weak D match, TRBD2 (5 bases). V shed 8 bases and J shed 5 bases, with 15 bases lying between them. The length of the CDR3 is 13 residues. The germline CDR1 and CDR2 sequences are MNHNY and SVGAGI (reference sequence). CDR3 sequence reads: CASQRGLGETQYF. For the CDR3, the DNA is TGTGCCAGCCAACGGGGATTGGGGGAGACCCAGTACTTC.

The chain recombines TRBV6-6 with TRBJ2-7; D perhaps matches TRBD1 (5 bases). The V end was cut by 4 bases, the J end by 0 bases, with 13 bases between. The CDR3 has 15 amino acids. The V gene's germline CDR1 is MNHNY and CDR2 SVGAGI (reference sequence). The CDR3 nucleotides read TGTGCCAGCAGTTCGAGCAGGGCCAGCTCCTACGAGCAGTACGTC. Amino acid sequence: CASSSSRASSYEQYV.

This chain joins TRBV20-1 and TRBJ2-3, with 7 bases aligning to TRBD1. The CDR3 is 15 residues long. The trim removed 2 bases at V and 0 bases at J, leaving 5 bases unmatched. The germline CDR1 and CDR2 sequences are DFQATT and SNEGSKA (reference sequence). CDR3 sequence (DNA): TGCAGTGCTAGAAAAGGGACAGCAAGCACAGATACGCAGTATTTT. Translated: CSARKGTASTDTQYF.

V is TRBV5-1 and J is TRBJ1-3; perhaps TRBD1 as D (5 bases). The CDR3 spans 14 residues. The germline V gene encodes CDR1 SGHRS and CDR2 YFSETQ. V was cut by 3 bases and J by 2 bases, with 9 bases left in between. CDR3 bases: TGCGCCAGCAGCTCAGGGCTTGCTGGAAACACCATATATTTT. Protein product: CASSSGLAGNTIYF.

This clonotype came up many times. The chain's CDR3 is CASKVDTEAFF. CDR3 DNA sequence: TGTGCCAGCAAAGTAGACACTGAAGCTTTCTTT. This chain connects TRBV2 to TRBJ1-1; no reliable D call. The germline CDR1 and CDR2 sequences are SNHLY and FYNNEI. The CDR3 contains 11 residues. Trimming removed 7 bases at V and 3 bases at J, with 6 bases between.

The V gene is TRBV2, the J gene TRBJ1-2; 8 bases map to TRBD1. After removal of 3 bases from V and 3 bases from J, the junction contained 6 bases not matched to a gene. Germline CDR1 reads SNHLY; CDR2 reads FYNNEI. The CDR3 runs to 15 residues. For the CDR3, the DNA is TGTGCCAGCAGTGATTTCCCAGGGGGCGACTATGGCTACACCTTC. The encoded protein is CASSDFPGGDYGYTF.

This clonotype was seen many times. J is TRBJ2-4 and V is TRBV20-1; 10 bases match TRBD1. Losses at the gene ends were 3 bases for V and 3 bases for J; bases not matched to a gene: 8. Per germline, CDR1 DFQATT and CDR2 SNEGSKA (reference sequence). This CDR3 is 16 amino acids long. The CDR3 protein is CSASNYGTGDKNIQYF. The CDR3 DNA reads as TGCAGTGCTAGTAATTATGGGACAGGGGACAAAAACATTCAGTACTTC.

The chain couples TRBV6-5 to TRBJ1-1; 7 positions match TRBD1. Germline V lookup: CDR1 MNHEY, CDR2 SVGAGI. V was clipped by 9 bases and J by 5 bases; unmatched bases: 12. This CDR3 contains 14 residues. Here the CDR3 DNA reads TGTGCCAGTCAAGTGGTCAGGGGGAGAACTGAAGCTTTCTTT. This gives the protein CASQVVRGRTEAFF.

This clonotype was found a few times. The chain combines TRBV6-5 with TRBJ2-2; D gene uncertain. CDR1 MNHEY and CDR2 SVGAGI come from the germline V gene. There are 19 residues in the CDR3. The V and J ends lost 0 bases and 4 bases respectively, with 21 bases between them. CDR3 in DNA: TGTGCCAGCAGTTACTCGATCGGCCTATCCGTCGGTGGCACCGGGGAGCTGTTTTTT. Translating gives CASSYSIGLSVGGTGELFF.

This clonotype occurred many times. The chain recombines TRBV29-1 with TRBJ2-3; D is undetermined. The CDR3 runs 14 residues. Germline CDR1 and CDR2: SQVTM and ANQGSEA. Trimming stripped 4 bases from V and 1 base from J, with 12 bases between. The CDR3 reads CSVARVIGTDTQYF. Here the CDR3 DNA reads TGCAGCGTTGCAAGGGTTATTGGCACAGATACGCAGTATTTT.

This chain connects TRBV6-5 to TRBJ2-3; D is undetermined. The V end was cut by 2 bases, the J end by 2 bases, with 8 bases between. The CDR3 consists of 14 residues. Looked up from germline, CDR1 is MNHEY and CDR2 is SVGAGI. CDR3 DNA: TGTGCCAGCAGTTACACCGGATTCACAGATACGCAGTATTTT. Its protein is CASSYTGFTDTQYF.

The J gene is TRBJ1-6, the V gene TRBV12-3 or TRBV12-4; weak D call: TRBD1 (6 bases). The CDR3 spans 15 residues. V was shortened by 3 bases and J by 7 bases, with 13 bases between the two germline ends. CDR3 amino acids: CASSLRSGGNSPLHF. CDR3 nucleotide sequence: TGTGCCAGCAGTTTGAGATCCGGGGGCAATTCACCCCTCCACTTT.

The gene calls are TRBV3-1 and TRBJ2-3; 13 positions match TRBD2. The CDR3 length is 13 residues. From germline, CDR1 is LGHDT and CDR2 YNNKEL (reference sequence). V lost 2 bases and J lost 14; bases outside the gene matches: 4. The CDR3 reads CASSQRTSGGLYF. The CDR3, as DNA: TGTGCCAGCAGCCAAAGGACTAGCGGGGGTCTGTATTTT.

This clonotype was picked up a small number of times. V gene TRBV27 combines with J gene TRBJ2-3; tentatively, D is TRBD2 (6 bases). This CDR3 spans 15 amino acids. V was clipped by 2 bases and J by 5 bases, with 14 bases between them. The germline CDR1 and CDR2 sequences are MNHEY and SMNVEV (reference sequence). The DNA for the CDR3 is TGTGCCAGCAGTTTACGTGGAGGGCGGGGAGATACGCAGTATTTT. Protein product: CASSLRGGRGDTQYF.

This clonotype was found many times. This chain joins TRBV27 and TRBJ2-7, with 7 nucleotides matching TRBD2. V lost 0 bases and J lost 4; bases outside the gene matches: 6. Germline loops: CDR1 MNHEY, CDR2 SMNVEV (reference sequence). This CDR3 region has 15 residues. The CDR3 region is CASSLSRGSAYEQYV. The CDR3 DNA sequence: TGTGCCAGCAGTTTATCGCGCGGGAGCGCTTACGAGCAGTACGTC.

The rearrangement uses TRBV9 and TRBJ1-2; 9 bases are a match to TRBD1. Germline V lookup: CDR1 SGDLS, CDR2 YYNGEE. V gave up 0 bases and J gave up 8 bases; unmatched junction bases: 5. The CDR3 is 14 residues long. CDR3 nucleotides: TGTGCCAGCAGCGTAGCGGGGGACAGGGCCGGCTACACCTTC. Residues: CASSVAGDRAGYTF.

In nucleotides, the CDR3 is TGTGCCAGCAGTGATAGGGTCGGTGGCACTGAAGCTTTCTTT. It encodes CASSDRVGGTEAFF. This chain connects TRBV2 to TRBJ1-1, with D unresolved. CDR1 is SNHLY, CDR2 FYNNEI, per germline. This CDR3 comprises 14 residues. The ends were cut back, 3 bases at V and 4 bases at J, with 12 bases in the middle.

The V and J genes are TRBV30 and TRBJ1-2; maybe TRBD1 (6 bases). V lost 6 bases and J 0 bases, leaving 8 bases between the germline ends. From germline, CDR1 is GTSNPN and CDR2 SVGIG (reference sequence). The CDR3 consists of 12 residues. The CDR3 bases are TGTGCCTGCGGACAGCCTAACTATGGCTACACCTTC. Amino acid sequence: CACGQPNYGYTF. Full variable domain (rest looked up from reference TRBV30 and TRBJ1-2): SQTIHQWPATLVQPVGSPLSLECTVEGTSNPNLYWYRQAAGRGLQLLFYSVGIGQISSEVPQNLSASRPQDRQFILSSKKLLLSDSGFYLCACGQPNYGYTFGSGTRLTVV.

This clonotype was seen a few times. V and J are TRBV20-1 and TRBJ2-1; D is undetermined. Germline V gene lookup returns CDR1 DFQATT and CDR2 SNEGSKA (reference sequence). Trimming took 3 bases from V and 3 from J, leaving 12 bases between them. The CDR3 spans 14 residues. CDR3 bases: TGCAGTGCTAGGAATTTTGGTGGCTACAATGAGCAGTTCTTC. Amino acids: CSARNFGGYNEQFF.

This clonotype was seen at least ten times. This chain links TRBV7-2 with TRBJ2-3; maybe TRBD2 (6 bases). The CDR3 contains 18 residues. Germline V gene lookup returns CDR1 SGHTA and CDR2 FQGNSA. V was clipped by 0 bases and J by 4 bases, with 20 bases between them. CDR3 coding DNA: TGTGCCAGCAGCTTAGCTCCCTCTCGAGTGGGGGGTGCAGATACGCAGTATTTT. Translation gives CASSLAPSRVGGADTQYF.

The chain carries TRBV5-1 and TRBJ2-4; no clear D. The germline V gene has CDR1 SGHRS and CDR2 YFSETQ. The CDR3 has 13 residues. V dropped 4 bases and J dropped 0 bases, with 5 bases sitting between them. The CDR3 coding sequence is TGCGCCAGCAGCCCTGAAGCCAAAAACATTCAGTACTTC. This translates into CASSPEAKNIQYF. Variable domain in full (rest from reference TRBV5-1 and TRBJ2-4): KAGVTQTPRYLIKTRGQQVTLSCSPISGHRSVSWYQQTPGQGLQFLFEYFSETQRNKGNFPGRFSGRQFSNSRSEMNVSTLELGDSALYLCASSPEAKNIQYFGAGTRLSVL.